A single sample gave rise to the 23 T cell receptor beta chains below, sequenced in a study of shared clonotypes between healthy human individuals. The naive CD8 population came from CD45RO-negative cells selected for CCR7, without terminally differentiated effector memory CD45RA+ cells. The data were produced by immunoSEQ multiplex PCR, yet TCRdb's version contains in-frame clones alone and is incomplete. The sample has roughly 2,000,000 clones, over 85% seen once. The material sequenced was naive CD8+ T cells sorted from blood. The receptors here all came from a man between 18 and 35 years old in good health.

This rearrangement joins TRBV7-9 to TRBJ2-6; D remains ambiguous. The CDR3 consists of 13 residues. Germline CDR1 SEHNR, CDR2 FQNEAQ (reference sequence). The germline V and J ends were trimmed by 7 bases and 0 bases, with 4 bases remaining between them. The CDR3 here is CASTDSGANVLTF. CDR3 sequence (DNA): TGTGCCAGCACCGACTCTGGGGCCAACGTCCTGACTTTC.

With regard to this clone: The junction departs from germline at one end; a sequencing error may be responsible. CDR3 residues: CASSPGPKGLVRSAQETQYF. CDR3 sequence (DNA): TGTGCTAGCAGCCCCGGGCCCAAGGGACTAGTGAGGAGTGCGCAAGAGACCCAGTACTTC. This chain connects TRBV7-7 to TRBJ2-5; 8 nucleotides agree with TRBD2. Germline CDR1 reads SSHAT; CDR2 reads FNYEAQ (reference sequence). The CDR3 length is 20 residues.

The chain has TRBV7-9 and TRBJ2-3; D is uncertain. Germline lookup yields CDR1 SEHNR and CDR2 FQNEAQ (reference sequence). The CDR3 totals 13 residues. Trimming cost V 5 bases and J 8 bases, with 14 bases left between them. CDR3 nucleotides: TGTGCCAGCAGCCCTGATTGGGTTCCTACGCAGTATTTT. Protein product: CASSPDWVPTQYF.

This clone occurred once. The V gene is TRBV13, the J gene TRBJ2-3; D might be TRBD2 (5 bases). Per germline, CDR1 PRHDT and CDR2 FYEKMQ (reference sequence). The germline V and J ends were trimmed by 7 bases and 4 bases, with 18 bases remaining between them. This CDR3 comprises 15 residues. The CDR3 DNA follows: TGTGCCAGCATTCCAGCGGCCCCCGAGTCAGATACGCAGTATTTT. It specifies CASIPAAPESDTQYF.

The rearrangement uses TRBV7-9 and TRBJ2-3, with D tentatively TRBD2 (6 bases). Trimming cost V 7 bases and J 6 bases, with 20 bases left between them. This CDR3 comprises 15 residues. Germline CDR1 reads SEHNR; CDR2 reads FQNEAQ (reference sequence). In DNA form, the CDR3 reads TGTGCCAGCATGGGATCTAGCGCGCTTTGGGATACGCAGTATTTT. Protein: CASMGSSALWDTQYF.

The chain links TRBV6-5 to TRBJ2-1; D perhaps matches TRBD1 (6 bases). Germline values: CDR1 MNHEY, CDR2 SVGAGI. The V end was cut by 6 bases, the J end by 8 bases, with 14 bases between. The CDR3 is 13 residues long. In DNA form, the CDR3 reads TGTGCCAGCAGCTCCGCAGGGGACGATGAGCAGTTCTTC. As protein: CASSSAGDDEQFF.

V usage is TRBV28 and J usage is TRBJ1-5, with 7 bases fitting TRBD1. This CDR3 comprises 16 residues. V gave up 6 bases and J gave up 0 bases; unmatched junction bases: 8. Germline V gives CDR1 MDHEN, CDR2 SYDVKM. The CDR3 DNA reads TGTGCCAGCAGCGAGACAGGGACAAATAGCAATCAGCCCCAGCATTTT. Protein product: CASSETGTNSNQPQHF.

CDR3 in DNA: TGTGCCAGCAGCCCCGGACTAGCGGGTTCCTACGAGCAGTACTTC. Translation: CASSPGLAGSYEQYF. The chain is built from TRBV7-6 and TRBJ2-7, with 11 bases lining up with TRBD2. This CDR3 comprises 15 residues. Germline assignment: CDR1 SGHVS and CDR2 FNYEAQ. With V trimmed by 5 bases and J by 1 base, 4 bases remained unmatched.

With respect to this clone: Other nucleotide sequences in the sample specify the same CDR3. The chain carries TRBV11-2 and TRBJ2-7; D uncertain. Trimming shortened V by 1 base and J by 0 bases, and 4 bases separated the two germline ends. Germline V gives CDR1 SGHAT, CDR2 FQNNGV. The length of the CDR3 is 13 residues. The DNA for the CDR3 is TGTGCCAGCAGCTTAGGGACCTCCTACGAGCAGTACTTC. It yields the protein CASSLGTSYEQYF.

Points on this clone: The same CDR3 arises from other DNA sequences in this sample as well. The V and J genes are TRBV7-8 and TRBJ2-7; either TRBD1 or TRBD2 may supply D (5 bases each). V lost 3 bases and J 3 bases, leaving 12 bases between the germline ends. Germline CDR1 reads SGHVS; CDR2 reads FQNEAQ. CDR3 size: 14 residues. The CDR3 loop is CASSLLAGSYEQYF. In nucleotides, the CDR3 is TGTGCCAGCAGCTTGCTGGCAGGGAGCTACGAGCAGTACTTC.

The chain is built from TRBV6-1 and TRBJ2-5, with 10 bases lining up with TRBD2. The CDR3 is 15 amino acids. Germline lookup yields CDR1 MNHNS and CDR2 SASEGT. V was pared by 4 bases and J by 5 bases, with 7 bases of the junction left unmatched. The CDR3 region is CASSGTSGEEETQYF. The CDR3 DNA reads TGTGCCAGCAGTGGAACTAGCGGGGAGGAGGAGACCCAGTACTTC.

A remark on this clone: The same CDR3 is also encoded by other DNA sequences in this sample. The V call is TRBV11-2, the J call TRBJ2-5; D assignment may be TRBD1 or TRBD2 (6 bases each). In germline, CDR1 is SGHAT, CDR2 FQNNGV. This CDR3 region has 14 residues. With 0 bases removed from V and 5 bases from J, the gap between germline ends came to 10 bases. The CDR3 DNA sequence: TGTGCCAGCAGCTTAGATCCCGGGGGCGAGACCCAGTACTTC. It yields the protein CASSLDPGGETQYF.

The chain recombines TRBV18 with TRBJ1-6, with 8 positions matching TRBD1. The CDR3 loop spans 17 amino acids. In germline, CDR1 is KGHSH, CDR2 LQKENI. Trimming at V came to 6 bases and at J to 5 bases, leaving 12 bases not matched to a gene. The CDR3 sequence is CASSDGGDRGHNSPLHF. CDR3 coding DNA: TGTGCCAGCTCCGACGGGGGCGACAGGGGACATAATTCACCCCTCCACTTT.

This chain links TRBV6-1 with TRBJ1-2; D ambiguous. The CDR3 length is 14 residues. Trimming took 2 bases from V and 7 from J, leaving 14 bases between them. Germline CDR1 MNHNS, CDR2 SASEGT. This CDR3 is CASSEILEGTGYTF. The CDR3, as DNA: TGTGCCAGCAGTGAAATATTGGAGGGAACTGGCTACACCTTC.

The CDR3 here is CASSSPGGAPDTQYF. As DNA, the CDR3 is TGTGCCAGCAGCTCCCCCGGGGGGGCGCCGGATACGCAGTATTTT. J is TRBJ2-3 and V is TRBV5-4; 8 bases align to TRBD2. V was pared by 3 bases and J by 6 bases, with 9 bases of the junction left unmatched. The CDR3 covers 15 residues. Germline V gives CDR1 SGHNT, CDR2 YYREEE (reference sequence).

This clone was seen more than once but under ten times. The rearrangement uses TRBV28 and TRBJ2-7; D not resolved. The V end was cut by 6 bases, the J end by 10 bases, with 10 bases between. This CDR3 region has 10 residues. Germline V gene lookup returns CDR1 MDHEN and CDR2 SYDVKM. This CDR3 reads CASSSGPQYF. The CDR3 DNA reads TGTGCCAGCAGCTCCGGACCACAGTACTTC.

V is TRBV19 and J is TRBJ2-1; D possibly corresponds to TRBD2 (5 bases). CDR1 and CDR2 (germline): LNHDA, SQIVND (reference sequence). Trimming took off 7 bases at V and 4 bases at J, with 11 bases between the two ends. The CDR3 runs to 13 residues. This chain's CDR3 is CASIGEPYNEQFF. The CDR3 region has the DNA TGTGCCAGTATCGGGGAACCTTACAATGAGCAGTTCTTC.

This chain connects TRBV7-2 to TRBJ2-7; no clear D gene. Germline V CDR1 and CDR2: SGHTA, FQGNSA. V was trimmed by 3 bases and J by 2 bases, leaving 8 bases between them. The CDR3 is made up of 13 amino acids. The CDR3 region has the DNA TGTGCCAGCAGCTTCGGCCTACCCTACGAGCAGTACTTC. Translating it yields CASSFGLPYEQYF. The whole variable domain, remainder taken from reference TRBV7-2 and TRBJ2-7, is GAGVSQSPSNKVTEKGKDVELRCDPISGHTALYWYRQSLGQGLEFLIYFQGNSAPDKSGLPSDRFSAERTGGSVSTLTIQRTQQEDSAVYLCASSFGLPYEQYFGPGTRLTVT.

With respect to this clone: Other DNA sequences from this sample encode an identical CDR3 as well. This sequence joins TRBV4-1 and TRBJ2-7; 9 bases line up with TRBD1. The ends lost 4 bases at V and 0 bases at J; junction bases unmatched: 4. The germline gives CDR1 MGHRA, CDR2 YSYEKL. This CDR3 region has 15 residues. CDR3 sequence: CASSPRQGVSYEQYF. CDR3 bases: TGCGCCAGCAGCCCCCGACAGGGGGTCTCCTACGAGCAGTACTTC.

V usage is TRBV4-3 and J usage is TRBJ2-7, with D perhaps TRBD1 (6 bases). This CDR3 spans 18 amino acids. In germline, CDR1 is LGHNA, CDR2 YSLEER. V shed 0 bases and J shed 0 bases, with 18 bases lying between them. Here the CDR3 DNA reads TGCGCCAGCAGCCAAGATCATATTGGGACACATAGCTCCTACGAGCAGTACTTC. Protein: CASSQDHIGTHSSYEQYF.

CDR3 coding DNA: TGTGCCAGTAGTATGAATTCAGGGCCCTACGAGCAGTACTTC. Protein sequence: CASSMNSGPYEQYF. V is TRBV19 and J is TRBJ2-7, with D maybe TRBD1 (5 bases). This CDR3 is 14 amino acids long. In germline, CDR1 is LNHDA, CDR2 SQIVND (reference sequence). Trimming took 3 bases from V and 2 from J, leaving 11 bases between them.

The V gene is TRBV30, the J gene TRBJ1-6; a weak D match, TRBD1 (5 bases). Germline CDR1 reads GTSNPN; CDR2 reads SVGIG (reference sequence). The length of the CDR3 is 15 residues. Trimming pared 1 base from V and 4 bases from J, leaving 11 bases between. The CDR3 loop is CAWSATGAYNSPLHF. The CDR3 bases are TGTGCCTGGAGTGCCACCGGGGCTTATAATTCACCCCTCCACTTT. Variable domain in full (rest from reference TRBV30 and TRBJ1-6): SQTIHQWPATLVQPVGSPLSLECTVEGTSNPNLYWYRQAAGRGLQLLFYSVGIGQISSEVPQNLSASRPQDRQFILSSKKLLLSDSGFYLCAWSATGAYNSPLHFGNGTRLTVT.

The chain carries TRBV4-1 and TRBJ2-7; possible D gene TRBD2, 7 bases. Trimming pared 3 bases from V and 6 bases from J, leaving 18 bases between. The germline gives CDR1 MGHRA, CDR2 YSYEKL. The CDR3 is made up of 15 amino acids. The CDR3 DNA sequence: TGCGCCAGCAGCCAGGATCCGGGGGGCCGAGTCGAGCAGTACTTC. It specifies CASSQDPGGRVEQYF.